These 18 T cell receptor beta chains share one sample of origin, sequenced in a study of blood T cell repertoires in COVID-19. Repertoires were generated with immunoSEQ multiplex PCR, while TCRdb's copy carries only in-frame clones and drops some. The table has approximately 170,000 clones, around 89% seen once; the top ten hold 2% to 2.5%. Sequenced material: peripheral blood. These receptors were obtained from a man aged 45-65 years who had recovered from COVID-19.

V usage is TRBV2 and J usage is TRBJ1-2; TRBD1 matches at 8 bases. Trimming at V came to 0 bases and at J to 6 bases, leaving 6 bases not matched to a gene. The germline gives CDR1 SNHLY, CDR2 FYNNEI. The CDR3 sequence is 15 residues long. The CDR3 DNA reads TGTGCCAGCAGTGAAGCGAGACAGGGGAGCGATGGCTACACCTTC. This sequence encodes CASSEARQGSDGYTF.

The chain links TRBV11-2 to TRBJ2-7; D is unresolved. The CDR3 runs to 12 residues. V was pared by 5 bases and J by 2 bases, with 7 bases between. Germline loops: CDR1 SGHAT, CDR2 FQNNGV. The CDR3 region has the DNA TGTGCCAGCAGCGAAACAACCTACGAGCAGTACTTC. This sequence encodes CASSETTYEQYF. Based on the CDR3 plus reference TRBV11-2 and TRBJ2-7, the full variable domain is EAGVAQSPRYKIIEKRQSVAFWCNPISGHATLYWYQQILGQGPKLLIQFQNNGVVDDSQLPKDRFSAERLKGVDSTLKIQPAKLEDSAVYLCASSETTYEQYFGPGTRLTVT.

This chain uses TRBV6-6 with TRBJ1-1, with TRBD1 identical over 9 bases. Unmatched junction bases numbered 9, after V lost 6 bases and J lost 1 base. The CDR3 extends over 16 amino acids. Per germline, CDR1 MNHNY and CDR2 SVGAGI (reference sequence). The CDR3 is CASSDKGGQGNTEAFF. CDR3 nucleotide sequence: TGTGCCAGCAGCGACAAGGGGGGACAGGGGAACACTGAAGCTTTCTTT.

There are a few counts of this clone. This chain connects TRBV25-1 to TRBJ1-2; weak D call: TRBD1 (5 bases). The CDR3 consists of 14 residues. V was shortened by 2 bases and J by 2 bases, with 9 bases between the two germline ends. Germline V CDR1 and CDR2: MGHDK, SYGVNS. CDR3 DNA: TGTGCCAGCAGTGAACGGACACCGAACTATGGCTACACCTTC. Protein product: CASSERTPNYGYTF.

The J gene is TRBJ1-2, the V gene TRBV19; a weak D match, TRBD1 (5 bases). Germline V CDR1 and CDR2: LNHDA, SQIVND (reference sequence). Deletions cut 10 bases from V and 5 bases from J, with 17 bases between. The CDR3 sequence is 13 residues long. The CDR3 region is CATQPGNFYGYTF. As DNA, the CDR3 is TGTGCCACTCAACCAGGGAATTTTTATGGCTACACCTTC.

The chain carries TRBV6-5 and TRBJ1-2; no definite D call. Trimming removed 6 bases at V and 4 bases at J, with 12 bases between. The CDR3 is 13 residues long. Germline assignment: CDR1 MNHEY and CDR2 SVGAGI. The CDR3 spells CASRRGGLYGYTF. The DNA of the CDR3 is TGTGCCAGCAGGCGGGGAGGGCTCTATGGCTACACCTTC.

This clone was detected only once. The V gene is TRBV3-1 (or the pseudogene TRBV3-2), the J gene TRBJ2-5, with D possibly being TRBD2 (5 bases). V lost 0 bases, J lost 1 base, and 9 bases lay in between. CDR1 LGHDT and CDR2 YNNKEL come from the germline V gene (reference sequence). This CDR3 comprises 15 residues. DNA of the CDR3: TGTGCCAGCAGCCAAGAGAGGGTATCCCAAGAGACCCAGTACTTC. Translating it yields CASSQERVSQETQYF.

V and J are TRBV10-3 and TRBJ1-5, with a tentative D call TRBD1 (6 bases). Trimming shortened V by 8 bases and J by 5 bases, and 13 bases separated the two germline ends. The CDR3 is 13 amino acids. The germline V gene encodes CDR1 ENHRY and CDR2 SYGVKD. CDR3 sequence: CAIAAAGDQPQHF. Written as DNA, the CDR3 is TGTGCCATCGCAGCAGCAGGGGATCAGCCCCAGCATTTT.

This chain joins TRBV11-2 and TRBJ2-7; 8 bases map to TRBD1. The CDR3 contains 13 residues. Germline values: CDR1 SGHAT, CDR2 FQNNGV. V dropped 10 bases and J dropped 1; count of bases not matched to a gene: 6. The CDR3, as DNA: TGTGCCACCGGACAGGGATCTTCCTACGAGCAGTACTTC. Encoded protein: CATGQGSSYEQYF. The full variable domain, in which reference TRBV11-2 and TRBJ2-7 provide the parts outside the CDR3, is EAGVAQSPRYKIIEKRQSVAFWCNPISGHATLYWYQQILGQGPKLLIQFQNNGVVDDSQLPKDRFSAERLKGVDSTLKIQPAKLEDSAVYLCATGQGSSYEQYFGPGTRLTVT.

V gene TRBV2 combines with J gene TRBJ2-1; perhaps TRBD1 as D (5 bases). Trimming took off 10 bases at V and 7 bases at J, with 14 bases between the two ends. The germline V gene has CDR1 SNHLY and CDR2 FYNNEI. The CDR3 has 12 amino acids. Here the CDR3 DNA reads TGTGCCACCTCTGACAGAGATAATGAGCAGTTCTTC. It is translated as CATSDRDNEQFF.

The rearrangement uses TRBV7-9 and TRBJ2-2; 8 nucleotides agree with TRBD1. CDR3 size: 15 residues. The germline gives CDR1 SEHNR, CDR2 FQNEAQ (reference sequence). Losses at the gene ends were 3 bases for V and 3 bases for J; bases not matched to a gene: 3. CDR3: CASSFNRGDTGELFF. Here the CDR3 DNA reads TGTGCCAGCAGCTTTAACAGGGGGGACACCGGGGAGCTGTTTTTT.

This chain links TRBV5-1 with TRBJ1-6; a possible D gene is TRBD1 (6 bases). Trimming shortened V by 1 base and J by 7 bases, and 15 bases separated the two germline ends. Germline V gene sequence: CDR1 SGHRS, CDR2 YFSETQ. This CDR3 has 16 amino acids. The CDR3 nucleotides read TGCGCCAGCAGCTTGACAGGGAGAAATAACAATTCACCCCTCCACTTT. This encodes CASSLTGRNNNSPLHF.

The genes are TRBV28 and TRBJ1-6, with 7 bases matching TRBD1. Germline CDR1 is MDHEN and CDR2 is SYDVKM. The V and J ends lost 8 bases and 9 bases, in that order; junction bases with no gene match: 10. This CDR3 has 14 residues. This CDR3 is CASLPTGASSPLHF. The DNA for the CDR3 is TGTGCCAGCCTCCCCACAGGGGCGAGTTCACCCCTCCACTTT.

The V gene is TRBV29-1, the J gene TRBJ1-4; the D is unclear. The CDR3 extends over 14 amino acids. The germline V gene has CDR1 SQVTM and CDR2 ANQGSEA. Trimming took off 7 bases at V and 7 bases at J, with 19 bases between the two ends. CDR3 in amino acids: CSATDRLTAEKLFF. The CDR3 coding sequence is TGCAGCGCCACCGATCGGTTAACCGCTGAAAAACTGTTTTTT.

The DNA for the CDR3 is TGTGCCAGCAGTGAAGCGAGGCTAGCGGGAGCAGATACGCAGTATTTT. Its translation is CASSEARLAGADTQYF. The V call is TRBV2, the J call TRBJ2-3, with TRBD2 matching over 10 bases. Germline V gene lookup returns CDR1 SNHLY and CDR2 FYNNEI. With V trimmed by 0 bases and J by 4 bases, 4 bases remained unmatched. The CDR3 has 16 amino acids.

The CDR3 nucleotides are TGTGCCAGCAGCCGGGACAGGGGTACTGAAGCTTTCTTT. It encodes CASSRDRGTEAFF. The chain joins TRBV5-5 to TRBJ1-1; TRBD1 agrees at 10 bases. Germline CDR1 reads SGHKS; CDR2 reads YYEKEE (reference sequence). With 4 bases clipped from V and 5 bases from J, the junction kept 2 bases outside the gene matches. This CDR3 comprises 13 residues. The whole variable domain, filled in from reference TRBV5-5 and TRBJ1-1, reads DAGVTQSPTHLIKTRGQQVTLRCSPISGHKSVSWYQQVLGQGPQFIFQYYEKEERGRGNFPDRFSARQFPNYSSELNVNALLLGDSALYLCASSRDRGTEAFFGQGTRLTVV.

This chain links TRBV5-1 with TRBJ2-7, with D maybe TRBD1 (6 bases). Germline-derived CDR1 and CDR2 are SGHRS and YFSETQ. V was clipped by 4 bases and J by 7 bases, with 15 bases between them. This CDR3 comprises 13 residues. Here the CDR3 DNA reads TGCGCCAGCAGCCGGGACGACAGGTATGAGCAGTACTTC. Its protein is CASSRDDRYEQYF.

The chain links TRBV6-2 or TRBV6-3 to TRBJ2-5, with TRBD2 matching 8 bases. Trimming at V came to 6 bases and at J to 4 bases, leaving 10 bases not matched to a gene. Per germline, CDR1 MNHEY and CDR2 SVGEGT. The length of the CDR3 is 15 residues. The CDR3 nucleotides are TGTGCCAGCAGCCATACAGGACTAGCTCGAGAGACCCAGTACTTC. It yields the protein CASSHTGLARETQYF.